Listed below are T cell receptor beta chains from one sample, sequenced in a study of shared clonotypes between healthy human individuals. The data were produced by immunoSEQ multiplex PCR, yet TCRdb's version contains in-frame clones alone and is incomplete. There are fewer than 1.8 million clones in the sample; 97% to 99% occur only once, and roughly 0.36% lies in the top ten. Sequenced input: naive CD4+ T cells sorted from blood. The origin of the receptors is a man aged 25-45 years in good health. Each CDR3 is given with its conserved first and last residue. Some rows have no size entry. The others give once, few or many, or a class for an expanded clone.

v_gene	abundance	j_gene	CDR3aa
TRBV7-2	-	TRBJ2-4	CASSLGTGHKNIQYF
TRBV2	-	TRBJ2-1	CASSVVQRDGEQFF
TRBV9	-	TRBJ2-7	CASSVDGRLAGESGEQYF
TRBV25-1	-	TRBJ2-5	CASSPERAPQETQYF
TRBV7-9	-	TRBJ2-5	CASSLRPLRETQYF
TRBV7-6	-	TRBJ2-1	CASSLSDEQFF
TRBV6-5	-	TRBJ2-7	CASSYSGVGPRQQYF
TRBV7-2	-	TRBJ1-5	CASSLERNSRQHF
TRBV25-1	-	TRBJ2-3	CASSESAGEGADTQYF
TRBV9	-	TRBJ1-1	CASSVRPSGSGTEAFF
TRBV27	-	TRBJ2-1	CASSSTGGSSYNEQFF
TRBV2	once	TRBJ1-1	CASRVGRGGNTEAFF
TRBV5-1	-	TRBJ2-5	CASSPGLAGVYGETQYF
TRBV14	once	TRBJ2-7	CASSLKTGVSSYEQYF
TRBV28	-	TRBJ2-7	CASSALAGNYEQYF
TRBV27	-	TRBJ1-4	CASSLSGLTKLFF
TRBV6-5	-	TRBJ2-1	CATKAGRGRYNEQFF
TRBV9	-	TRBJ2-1	CASSPPGTSGSGEQFF
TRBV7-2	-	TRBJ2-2	CASSSRTGGGTGELFF
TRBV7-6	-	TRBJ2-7	CASSLAGTSYEQYF
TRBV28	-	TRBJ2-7	CASSNTGHEQYF
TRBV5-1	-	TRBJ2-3	CASSFRGRLADTDTQYF
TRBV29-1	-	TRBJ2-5	CSVDRSGTEETQYF
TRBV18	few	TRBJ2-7	CASSLIQGGEQYF
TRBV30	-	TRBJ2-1	CAWSIGVLAGGPSSYNEQFF
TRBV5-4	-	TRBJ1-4	CASSGTGAPNEKLFF
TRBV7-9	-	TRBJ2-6	CASSARTEPASSGANVLTF
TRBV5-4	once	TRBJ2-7	CASSSIESVEQYF
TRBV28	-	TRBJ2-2	CASSLPGTGALGGELFF
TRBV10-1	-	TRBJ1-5	CASSESGFDQPQHF
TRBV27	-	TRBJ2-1	CASSLSNSYNEQFF
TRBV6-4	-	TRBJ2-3	CASSRDGSTDTQYF
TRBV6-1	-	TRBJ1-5	CASSVSRNQPQHF
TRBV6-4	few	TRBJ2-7	CASSVETGDHEQYF
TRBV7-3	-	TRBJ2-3	CASSLRTTTSTDTQYF
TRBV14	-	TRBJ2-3	CASSHDLAPTDTQYF
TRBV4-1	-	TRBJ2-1	CASSQNYASHNEQFF
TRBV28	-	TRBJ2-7	CASSSQEGKADEQYF
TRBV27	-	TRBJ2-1	CASSLAPLSYNEQFF
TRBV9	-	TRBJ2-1	CASSARTSGRSYNEQFF
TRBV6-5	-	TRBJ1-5	CASSPRQARGQPQHF
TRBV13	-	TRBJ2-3	CASSFRAGVEDTQYF
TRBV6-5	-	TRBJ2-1	CASSYSTAGGEQFF
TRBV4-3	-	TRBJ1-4	CASSQQQLRDEKLFF
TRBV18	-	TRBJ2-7	CASSPDRESYEQYF
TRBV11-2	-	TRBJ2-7	CASSLFPRGSLEQYF
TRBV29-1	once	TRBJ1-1	CSVVVQGRENTEAFF
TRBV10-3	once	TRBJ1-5	CAISESPGQSNQPQHF
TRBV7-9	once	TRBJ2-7	CASSSLGQAYEQYF
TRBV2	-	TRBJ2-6	CASSEAPPSSGANVLTF